The 10 T cell receptor beta chains listed next were all sequenced from one sample in a study of blood T cell repertoires in COVID-19 (dated by TCRdb to 2018 to 2020). The protocol used for the library was the immunoSEQ multiplex PCR assay. TCRdb took over this immuneACCESS table, retaining in-frame rearrangements with V and J assigned. Such tables are incomplete; in checked studies, under half of the missing clones stem from an unresolved V gene, and the remainder is unexplained. The sample includes some 90,000 clones, with 90% observed a single time. Of the sample, 4.3% falls within the top ten clones. The sequenced sample was peripheral blood. These TCRs come from an elderly woman with active or convalescent COVID-19.

V is TRBV29-1 and J is TRBJ2-1; D is uncertain. The germline V and J ends were trimmed by 4 bases and 8 bases, with 6 bases remaining between them. The germline V gene has CDR1 SQVTM and CDR2 ANQGSEA. The CDR3 has 10 amino acids. This CDR3 reads CSVGSYEQFF. CDR3 sequence (DNA): TGCAGCGTTGGAAGCTATGAGCAGTTCTTC.

This clone was observed a few times. V usage is TRBV5-6 and J usage is TRBJ2-2; D is uncertain. Germline values: CDR1 SGHDT, CDR2 YYEEEE. Trimming removed 4 bases at V and 5 bases at J, with 12 bases between. The CDR3 sequence is 14 residues long. The CDR3 nucleotides are TGTGCCAGCAGCCCTACGACCGGGACCGGGGAGCTGTTTTTT. It specifies CASSPTTGTGELFF.

The chain employs TRBV3-1 (or the pseudogene TRBV3-2) and TRBJ2-1, with D hard to call. This CDR3 is 15 amino acids long. CDR1 and CDR2 from the germline V gene are LGHDT and YNNKEL (reference sequence). V lost 4 bases and J lost 2, with 12 bases in between. The CDR3 DNA reads as TGTGCCAGCAGCCCCCCTTCCCCAGCCTACAATGAGCAGTTCTTC. Translation: CASSPPSPAYNEQFF.

V is TRBV28 and J is TRBJ2-5; TRBD1 matches 7 bases. The germline gives CDR1 MDHEN, CDR2 SYDVKM. Trimming at V came to 6 bases and at J to 3 bases, leaving 13 bases not matched to a gene. The CDR3 contains 16 residues. The CDR3 loop is CASSSPLTGSKETQYF. The CDR3 DNA reads as TGTGCCAGCAGCTCCCCCCTGACAGGGTCCAAAGAGACCCAGTACTTC.

The chain joins TRBV5-6 to TRBJ2-7; TRBD1 matches at 7 bases. CDR3 length: 14 amino acids. With 6 bases clipped from V and 6 bases from J, the junction kept 12 bases outside the gene matches. Germline V gene sequence: CDR1 SGHDT, CDR2 YYEEEE. In DNA form, the CDR3 reads TGTGCCAGCAACGTCCAGGGGGTCCCCACCGAGCAGTACTTC. It is translated as CASNVQGVPTEQYF.

V and J are TRBV11-1 and TRBJ2-7; TRBD1 might be the D (6 bases). The V end was cut by 5 bases, the J end by 1 base, with 12 bases between. The CDR3 consists of 14 residues. The V gene's germline CDR1 is SGHAT and CDR2 FQDESV (reference sequence). The DNA of the CDR3 is TGTGCCAGCAGCCTGGGGGCAGGATCCTACGAGCAGTACTTC. Amino acids: CASSLGAGSYEQYF.

The chain employs TRBV6-6 and TRBJ1-6; D gene uncertain. The germline CDR1 and CDR2 sequences are MNHNY and SVGAGI (reference sequence). V was shortened by 6 bases and J by 6 bases, with 15 bases between the two germline ends. CDR3 size: 15 residues. The chain's CDR3 is CASSVEFEGNSPLHF. The CDR3 DNA is TGTGCCAGCAGCGTGGAGTTTGAGGGTAATTCACCCCTCCACTTT.

The rearrangement links TRBV6-5 to TRBJ2-7, with D possibly matching TRBD2 (5 bases). V was cut by 6 bases and J by 0 bases, with 15 bases left in between. There are 15 residues in the CDR3. CDR1 and CDR2 from the germline V gene are MNHEY and SVGAGI. CDR3 nucleotides: TGTGCCAGCAGCAATATACTAGGAAGCTCCTACGAGCAGTACTTC. The encoded protein is CASSNILGSSYEQYF.

The V and J genes are TRBV9 and TRBJ1-4; D call uncertain. V was trimmed by 0 bases and J by 0 bases, leaving 6 bases between them. Germline-derived CDR1 and CDR2 are SGDLS and YYNGEE. The CDR3 has 15 amino acids. The CDR3 spells CASSVGGTTNEKLFF. CDR3 in DNA: TGTGCCAGCAGCGTAGGAGGTACAACTAATGAAAAACTGTTTTTT.

The chain links TRBV6-5 to TRBJ1-4, with TRBD1 matching over 10 bases. This CDR3 spans 13 amino acids. Germline CDR1 is MNHEY and CDR2 is SVGAGI. V lost 6 bases, J lost 5 bases, and 0 bases stayed unmatched. The CDR3 reads CASRGQGNEKLFF. Written as DNA, the CDR3 is TGTGCCAGCAGGGGACAGGGGAATGAAAAACTGTTTTTT.